The T cell receptor (beta chain) described here comes from a study of cytomegalovirus exposure and HLA in healthy donors. V lost 2 bases to trimming and J lost 2 bases, with 10 bases between them. Looked up from germline, CDR1 is MNHEY and CDR2 is SMNVEV (reference sequence). The CDR3 covers 14 residues. PCR used 60 Vbeta primers and 13 Jbeta primers. The repertoire was sequenced with immunoSEQ multiplex PCR; TCRdb's copy has only in-frame clones and lacks some. This table has roughly 180,000 clones, just under 80% appearing once. Sequencing was carried out using PBMCs. The chain uses TRBV27 and TRBJ2-7, with unresolved D. The source of this sequence is a female donor in good health and CMV-seronegative. The CDR3 protein is CASSLLGSTYEQYF. CDR3 nucleotides: TGTGCCAGCAGTTTACTGGGCAGTACCTACGAGCAGTACTTC.